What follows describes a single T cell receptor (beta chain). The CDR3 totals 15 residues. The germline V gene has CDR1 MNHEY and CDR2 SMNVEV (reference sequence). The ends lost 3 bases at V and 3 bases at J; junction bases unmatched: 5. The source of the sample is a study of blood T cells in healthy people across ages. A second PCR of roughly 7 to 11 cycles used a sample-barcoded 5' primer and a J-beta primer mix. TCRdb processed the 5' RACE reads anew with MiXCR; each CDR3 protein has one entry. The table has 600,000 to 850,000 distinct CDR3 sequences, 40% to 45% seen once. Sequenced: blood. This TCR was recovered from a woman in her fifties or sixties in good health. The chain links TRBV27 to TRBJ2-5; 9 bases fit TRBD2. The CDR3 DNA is TGTGCCAGCAGTTTCGGGAGACTAGCGGAAGAGACCCAGTACTTC. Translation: CASSFGRLAEETQYF.